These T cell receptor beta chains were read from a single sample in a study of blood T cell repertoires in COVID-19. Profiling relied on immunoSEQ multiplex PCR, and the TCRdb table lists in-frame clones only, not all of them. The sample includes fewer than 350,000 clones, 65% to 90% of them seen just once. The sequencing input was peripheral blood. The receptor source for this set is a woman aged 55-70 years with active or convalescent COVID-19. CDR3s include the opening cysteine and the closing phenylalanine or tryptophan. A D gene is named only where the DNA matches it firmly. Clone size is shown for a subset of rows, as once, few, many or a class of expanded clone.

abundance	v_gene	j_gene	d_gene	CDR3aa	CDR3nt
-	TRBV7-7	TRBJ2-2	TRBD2	CASSLAAREGENTGELFF	TGTGCTAGCAGCTTAGCCGCACGGGAGGGGGAGAACACCGGGGAGCTGTTTTTT
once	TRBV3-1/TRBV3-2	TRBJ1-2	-	CASSQDVSLYGYTF	TGTGCCAGCAGCCAAGATGTATCCTTGTATGGCTACACCTTC
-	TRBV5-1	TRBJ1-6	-	CASSLTQGLGDSPLHF	TGCGCCAGCAGTTTAACCCAGGGGCTGGGAGATTCACCCCTCCACTTT
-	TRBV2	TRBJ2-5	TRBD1	CASRGTGQETQYF	TGTGCCAGCAGGGGGACAGGCCAAGAGACCCAGTACTTC
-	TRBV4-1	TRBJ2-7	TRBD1	CASSHSNFRTGNEQYF	TGCGCCAGCAGCCATTCCAATTTTAGGACAGGGAACGAGCAGTACTTC
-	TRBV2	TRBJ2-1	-	CASSRAGRENEQFF	TGTGCCAGCAGTCGAGCGGGCAGGGAAAATGAGCAGTTCTTC
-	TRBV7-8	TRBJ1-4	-	CASSPHAYRANEKLFF	TGTGCCAGCAGCCCGCACGCCTACAGGGCTAATGAAAAACTGTTTTTT
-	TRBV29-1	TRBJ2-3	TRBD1	CSVGQGQTDTQYF	TGCAGCGTGGGACAGGGTCAAACAGATACGCAGTATTTT
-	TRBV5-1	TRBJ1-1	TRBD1	CASSRTGTDTEAFF	TGCGCCAGCAGCCGAACCGGGACAGACACTGAAGCTTTCTTT
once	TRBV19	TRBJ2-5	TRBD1	CASTHRGSRETQYF	TGTGCCAGCACCCACAGGGGTTCAAGAGAGACCCAGTACTTC
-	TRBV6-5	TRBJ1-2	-	CASTPPLGSLYGYTF	TGTGCCAGCACCCCCCCGCTAGGCAGCCTCTATGGCTACACCTTC
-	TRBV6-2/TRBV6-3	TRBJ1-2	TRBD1	CASSRDRVNYGYTF	TGTGCCAGCAGTAGGGACAGGGTCAACTATGGCTACACCTTC
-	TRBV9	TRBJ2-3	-	CASSLDYADTQYF	TGTGCCAGCAGCCTGGACTACGCAGATACGCAGTATTTT
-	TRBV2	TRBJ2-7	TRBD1	CATGRQGAYEQYF	TGTGCCACGGGACGACAGGGGGCCTACGAGCAGTACTTC
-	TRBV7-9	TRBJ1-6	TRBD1	CASSSTGDNSPLHF	TGTGCCAGCAGTTCGACAGGGGATAATTCACCCCTCCACTTT
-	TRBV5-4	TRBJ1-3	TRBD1	CASSPPRLGQGPAGNTIYF	TGTGCCAGCAGCCCACCGAGGTTGGGACAGGGACCAGCTGGAAACACCATATATTTT
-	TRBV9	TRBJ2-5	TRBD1	CASSVGPGQGKETQYF	TGTGCCAGCAGCGTAGGTCCGGGACAGGGCAAAGAGACCCAGTACTTC
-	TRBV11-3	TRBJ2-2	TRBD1	CASSARPGQGSTGELFF	TGTGCCAGCAGCGCCCGGCCGGGACAGGGGAGCACCGGGGAGCTGTTTTTT
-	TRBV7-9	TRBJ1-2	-	CASSLATGGSYGYTF	TGTGCCAGCAGCTTAGCTACAGGCGGTAGCTATGGCTACACCTTC
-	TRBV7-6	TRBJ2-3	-	CASSPRARVNTDTQYF	TGTGCCAGCAGCCCCCGAGCGCGGGTGAACACAGATACGCAGTATTTT
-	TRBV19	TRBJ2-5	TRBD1	CASSSWDRGARETQYF	TGTGCCAGTAGTTCCTGGGACAGGGGGGCGCGAGAGACCCAGTACTTC
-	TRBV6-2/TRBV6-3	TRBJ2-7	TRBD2	CASSYFLAREPYEQYF	TGTGCCAGCAGTTATTTCTTAGCGCGGGAGCCCTACGAGCAGTACTTC
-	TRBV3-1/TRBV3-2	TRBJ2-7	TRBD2	CASSQATSGYEQYF	TGTGCCAGCAGCCAAGCCACTAGCGGCTACGAGCAGTACTTC
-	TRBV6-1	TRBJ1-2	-	CASSEPLGYGYTF	TGTGCCAGCAGTGAACCCCTCGGCTATGGCTACACCTTC
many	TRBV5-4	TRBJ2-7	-	CASSSGGSLSYEQYF	TGTGCCAGCAGCTCCGGGGGATCTTTATCCTACGAGCAGTACTTC
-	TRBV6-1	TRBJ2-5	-	CASSDILVPAQYF	TGTGCCAGCAGTGACATACTAGTCCCAGCCCAGTACTTC
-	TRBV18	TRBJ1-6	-	CASSPSGRRLRVKPPLHF	TGTGCCAGCTCACCATCGGGTCGGCGGTTACGGGTTAAGCCACCCCTCCACTTT
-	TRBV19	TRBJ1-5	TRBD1	CASSIAMGQRNQPQHF	TGTGCCAGTAGTATAGCCATGGGACAGCGCAATCAGCCCCAGCATTTT
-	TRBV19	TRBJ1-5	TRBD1	CASGTGPQPQHF	TGTGCCAGTGGGACAGGGCCTCAGCCCCAGCATTTT
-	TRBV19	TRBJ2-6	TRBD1	CASSIGQGPSGANVLTF	TGTGCCAGTAGTATCGGACAGGGACCCTCTGGGGCCAACGTCCTGACTTTC
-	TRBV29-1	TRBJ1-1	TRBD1	CSVEGAQGGNVAFF	TGCAGCGTTGAAGGGGCGCAGGGGGGTAATGTAGCTTTCTTT
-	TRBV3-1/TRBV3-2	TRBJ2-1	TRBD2	CASSQTLLAGGKNEQFF	TGTGCCAGCAGCCAAACCTTACTAGCGGGGGGCAAGAATGAGCAGTTCTTC
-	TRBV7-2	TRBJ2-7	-	CASSHSYEQYF	TGTGCCAGCAGCCACAGCTACGAGCAGTACTTC
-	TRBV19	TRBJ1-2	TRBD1	CASSIDPDRGIGYGYTF	TGTGCCAGTAGTATAGATCCCGACAGGGGGATCGGATATGGCTACACCTTC
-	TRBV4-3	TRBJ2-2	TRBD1	CASSLLAGGRNTGELFF	TGCGCCAGCAGCCTCCTGGCAGGGGGCAGGAACACCGGGGAGCTGTTTTTT
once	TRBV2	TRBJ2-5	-	CASTAAAVQETQYF	TGTGCCAGCACCGCGGCCGCAGTCCAAGAGACCCAGTACTTC
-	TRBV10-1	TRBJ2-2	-	CASSDPSLSTGELFF	TGCGCCAGCAGTGACCCTAGCCTGAGCACCGGGGAGCTGTTTTTT
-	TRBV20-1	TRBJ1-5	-	CSASRDSRGQPQHF	TGCAGTGCTAGTAGAGATTCCAGAGGGCAGCCCCAGCATTTT
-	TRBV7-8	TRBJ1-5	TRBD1	CASSPRQGSRQPQHF	TGTGCCAGCAGCCCCCGACAGGGGAGTCGGCAGCCCCAGCATTTT
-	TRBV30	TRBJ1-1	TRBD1	CAWSVEGASLDLGDTEAFF	TGTGCCTGGAGTGTAGAGGGGGCCTCCTTGGATCTGGGAGATACTGAAGCTTTCTTT
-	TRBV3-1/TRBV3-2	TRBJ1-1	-	CASSLPGHHTEAFF	TGTGCCAGCAGCCTCCCGGGACATCACACTGAAGCTTTCTTT
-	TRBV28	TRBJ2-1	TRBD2	CASSLPGTIATSRFF	TGTGCCAGCAGTTTACCAGGGACTATTGCGACTAGCCGGTTCTTC
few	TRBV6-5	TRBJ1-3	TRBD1	CASSYRDSSGNTIYF	TGTGCCAGCAGTTATCGGGACAGCTCTGGAAACACCATATATTTT
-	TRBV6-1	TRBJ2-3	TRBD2	CASSEGGSGGFSDTQYF	TGTGCCAGCAGTGAAGGCGGTAGCGGGGGGTTCTCAGATACGCAGTATTTT
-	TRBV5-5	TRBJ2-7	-	CASSLGPGAVGPSYEQYF	TGTGCCAGCAGCTTGGGCCCTGGGGCAGTAGGACCCTCCTACGAGCAGTACTTC
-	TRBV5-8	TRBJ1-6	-	CASSFWGGNSPLHF	TGTGCCAGCAGCTTTTGGGGGGGTAATTCACCCCTCCACTTT
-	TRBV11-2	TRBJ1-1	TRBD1	CASSSRDRDGTIEAFF	TGTGCCAGCAGCTCCCGGGACAGGGACGGAACTATTGAAGCTTTCTTT
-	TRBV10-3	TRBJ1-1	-	CAIRNRGLLNTEAFF	TGTGCCATCAGGAATAGGGGACTCCTGAACACTGAAGCTTTCTTT
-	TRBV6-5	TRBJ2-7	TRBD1	CASSFFPGQSYEQYF	TGTGCCAGCAGTTTCTTTCCGGGACAGAGCTACGAGCAGTACTTC
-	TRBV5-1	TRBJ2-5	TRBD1	CASSLRDSQETQYF	TGCGCCAGCAGCTTGAGGGACAGCCAAGAGACCCAGTACTTC